In its sample, the clone carrying this T cell receptor beta chain was seen a few times. This record belongs to a study of blood T cell repertoires in COVID-19. Study overall: Samples taken during acute and convalescent COVID-19 were collected in the United States, Italy and Spain. The cDNA or gDNA used as material had been derived from T cells, B-cell-depleted T cells, or PBMCs.

The repertoire was sequenced with immunoSEQ multiplex PCR; TCRdb's copy has only in-frame clones and lacks some. The sample has around 270,000 clones, 70% to 90% seen once. Germline CDR1 MDHEN, CDR2 SYDVKM. CDR3 length: 15 residues. J was trimmed by 4 bases and V by 5 bases; bases with no gene match: 8. Sequencing input: peripheral blood. The rearrangement joins TRBV28 to TRBJ2-1, with 7 bases matching TRBD2. This clonotype was sampled from a woman aged 45-59 years with acute or convalescent COVID-19. CDR3 sequence: CASSGGGAGYNEQFF. The CDR3, as DNA: TGTGCCAGCAGTGGTGGTGGAGCGGGATACAATGAGCAGTTCTTC.